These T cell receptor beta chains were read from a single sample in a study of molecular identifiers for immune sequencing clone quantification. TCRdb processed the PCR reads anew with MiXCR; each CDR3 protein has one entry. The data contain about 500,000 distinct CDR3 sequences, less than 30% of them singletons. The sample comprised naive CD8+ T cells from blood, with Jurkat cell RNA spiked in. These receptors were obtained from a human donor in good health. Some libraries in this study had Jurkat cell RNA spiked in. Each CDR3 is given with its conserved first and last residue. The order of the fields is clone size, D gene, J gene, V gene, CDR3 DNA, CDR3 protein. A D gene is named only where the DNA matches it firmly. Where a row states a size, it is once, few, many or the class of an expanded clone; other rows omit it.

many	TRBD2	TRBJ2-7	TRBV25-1	TGTGCCAGCAGTGAGCGGGGGGCTGCCTACGAGCAGTACTTC	CASSERGAAYEQYF
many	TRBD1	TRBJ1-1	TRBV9	TGTGCCAGCAGCGTTGGACAGGCCTCCACTGAAGCTTTCTTT	CASSVGQASTEAFF
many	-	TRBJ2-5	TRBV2	TGTGCCAGCAGTGAAGCTATCACTACCAGCCAAGAGACCCAGTACTTC	CASSEAITTSQETQYF
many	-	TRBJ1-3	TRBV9	TGTGCCAGCAGCGGGACTGGAAACACCATATATTTT	CASSGTGNTIYF
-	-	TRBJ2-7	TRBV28	TGTGCCAGCAGCCCTCTCTTAGAGTCGAACGAGCAGTACTTC	CASSPLLESNEQYF
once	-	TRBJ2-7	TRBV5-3	TGTGCCACCCACCGGCCCGGGAGAGGTCGTCTCGAGCAGTACTTC	CATHRPGRGRLEQYF
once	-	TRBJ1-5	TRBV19	TGTGCCAGTAGTCCTCCGGGGCGTCCGCCCCCGCATTTT	CASSPPGRPPPHF
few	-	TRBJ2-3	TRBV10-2	TGCGCCAGCAGTGATCCGGGGAACACAGATACGCAGTATTTT	CASSDPGNTDTQYF
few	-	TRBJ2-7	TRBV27	TGTGCCAGCAGTTTACATGGGAGCTCCTACGAGCAGTACTTC	CASSLHGSSYEQYF
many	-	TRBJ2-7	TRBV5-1	TGCGCCAGCAGCTTGGGGGCGGCCACCTACGAGCAGTACTTC	CASSLGAATYEQYF
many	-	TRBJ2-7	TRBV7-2	TGTGCCAGCAGCTTCCTCAGAACAGTAGGGGAGCAGTACTTC	CASSFLRTVGEQYF
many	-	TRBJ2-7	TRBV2	TGTGCCAGTAGTAGGACGGCCCTCGTCTACGAGCAGTACTTC	CASSRTALVYEQYF
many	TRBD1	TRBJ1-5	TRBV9	TGTGCCAGCAGCCCAGGGGGCCAGTTCTGGCAGCCCCAGCATTTT	CASSPGGQFWQPQHF
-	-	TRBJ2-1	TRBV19	TGTGCCAGTAGTATAAACTCGGTTTCCTACAATGAGCAGTTCTTC	CASSINSVSYNEQFF
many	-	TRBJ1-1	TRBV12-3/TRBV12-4	TGTGCCAGCAGTGAAAAGGACCCTGACACTGAAGCTTTCTTT	CASSEKDPDTEAFF
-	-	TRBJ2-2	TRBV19	TGTGCCAGTAGTATATCAGGGGATGGGACCGGGGAGCTGTTTTTT	CASSISGDGTGELFF
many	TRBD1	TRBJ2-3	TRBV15	TGTGCCACCAGCAGAGTGGGGACAGGGGACACAGATACGCAGTATTTT	CATSRVGTGDTDTQYF
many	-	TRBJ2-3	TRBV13	TGTGCCAGCAGCTTAGGGCCGTCAGGTACGCAGTATTTT	CASSLGPSGTQYF
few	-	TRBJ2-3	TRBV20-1	TGCAGTGCTAGAGATCTGCGGGGAGGAGATACGCAGTATTTT	CSARDLRGGDTQYF
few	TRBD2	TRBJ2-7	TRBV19	TGTGCCAGTAGTGTGATTAGCGGGATCGGATACGAGCAGTACTTC	CASSVISGIGYEQYF
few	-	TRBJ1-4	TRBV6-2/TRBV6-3	TGTGCCACCCAAGGACCGCCGGGTGAAAAACTGTTTTTT	CATQGPPGEKLFF
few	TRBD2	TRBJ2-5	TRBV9	TGTGCCAGCAGCGGGGGACTAGTTCAAGAGACCCAGTACTTC	CASSGGLVQETQYF
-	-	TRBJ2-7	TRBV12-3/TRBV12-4	TGTGCCAGCAGTTTCCTAGCGCGGGCCTACGAGCAGTACTTC	CASSFLARAYEQYF
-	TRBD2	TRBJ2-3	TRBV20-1	TGCAGTGCTAGAGATAGGAGCGGGAGGGCCGTCGCAGATGCGCAGTATTTT	CSARDRSGRAVADAQYF
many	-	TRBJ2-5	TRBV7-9	TGTGCCAGCAGCCAAACCCCGGGACGGAGCCGCGAGGAGACCCAGTACTTC	CASSQTPGRSREETQYF
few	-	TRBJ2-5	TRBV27	TGTGCCAGCAGGCAGACAGAACAAGAGACCCAGTACTTC	CASRQTEQETQYF
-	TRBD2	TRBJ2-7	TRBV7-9	TGTGCCAGCAGCCTAACCGGGACTAGCGGAGTGGAGCAGTACTTC	CASSLTGTSGVEQYF
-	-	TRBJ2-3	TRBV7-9	TGCGCCAGCAGTCCCTATCCAGATCCGCAGTATTTT	CASSPYPDPQYF
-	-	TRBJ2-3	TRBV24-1	TGTGCCACCAGTGAGGGGGGAGCGAGTACGCAGTATTTT	CATSEGGASTQYF
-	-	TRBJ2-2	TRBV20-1	TGCAGTGCTAGAGATTATAAGCTGGCGAACACCGGGGAGCTGTTTTTT	CSARDYKLANTGELFF
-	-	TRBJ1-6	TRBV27	TGTGCCAGCAGAGGAGACAGGATCCCCAATTCACCCCTCCACTTT	CASRGDRIPNSPLHF
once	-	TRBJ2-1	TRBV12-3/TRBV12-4	TGTGCCAGCAGTCCCCGTGAGGGGACCTCCTACAATGAGCAGCTCTTC	CASSPREGTSYNEQLF
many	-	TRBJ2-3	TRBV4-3	TGCGCCAGCAGCCAAGATCGCTGGCAGCGAGGAGATACGCAGTATTTT	CASSQDRWQRGDTQYF
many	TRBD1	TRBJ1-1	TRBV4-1	TGCGCCAGCAGGCGGGACAGGGGGACGGACACTGAAGCTTTCTTT	CASRRDRGTDTEAFF
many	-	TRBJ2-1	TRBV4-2	TGTGCCAGCAGCCATCTAGCCAGTATGGGCAATGAGCAGTTCTTC	CASSHLASMGNEQFF
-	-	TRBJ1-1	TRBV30	TGTGCCTTAGGTATGGTTGGATTCACTGAAGCTTTCTTT	CALGMVGFTEAFF
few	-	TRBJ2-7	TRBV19	TGTGCCAGTAGTATAGACGGCCTTAGAACCTCCTACGAGCAGTACTTC	CASSIDGLRTSYEQYF
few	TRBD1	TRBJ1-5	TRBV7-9	TGTGCCAGCAGCCATGACAGGGAAAGCAATCAGCCCCAGCATTTT	CASSHDRESNQPQHF
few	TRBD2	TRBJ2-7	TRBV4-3	TGCGCCAGCAGCCAAGATCTGGCGGGGGGCCTCTCCTACGAGCAGTACTTC	CASSQDLAGGLSYEQYF
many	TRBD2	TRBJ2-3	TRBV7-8	TGTGCCAGCAGCTTAAGCGGGGGGCCTAAGGGCACAGATACGCAGTATTTT	CASSLSGGPKGTDTQYF
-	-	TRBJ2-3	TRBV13	TGTGCCAGCAGCTTTGGGTCTTCCCTAGATACGCAGTATTTT	CASSFGSSLDTQYF
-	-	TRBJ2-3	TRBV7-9	TGTGCCAGCAGCTTGGGTTCCCGGGGGGCAGCGCCAGATACGCAGTATTTT	CASSLGSRGAAPDTQYF
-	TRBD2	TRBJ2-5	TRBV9	TGTGCCAGCAGCGTAGGTAGCGGGGGGCAAGGGACCCAGTACTTC	CASSVGSGGQGTQYF
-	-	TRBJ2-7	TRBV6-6	TGTGCCAGCAGTTACGAACCAAACGCCTGCGAGCAGTACTTC	CASSYEPNACEQYF
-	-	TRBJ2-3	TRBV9	TGTGCCAGCAGCGTAGACGGCCCGGGGGGCACAGATACGCAGTATTTT	CASSVDGPGGTDTQYF